This T cell receptor beta chain is drawn from a study of blood T cell repertoires in COVID-19. Study-level information: In each case, the material was cDNA or gDNA derived from T cells, B-cell-depleted T cells, or PBMCs.

Original methodology: Nucleated cell counts were estimated from reference gene primer amplification. Profiling relied on immunoSEQ multiplex PCR, and the TCRdb table lists in-frame clones only, not all of them. Clone size and the V and J calls come from that table; the DNA yielded D and trimming. This sample has about 220,000 clones, with approximately 81% found just once. This CDR3 has 14 residues. CDR1 is MNHNY, CDR2 SVGAGI, per germline (reference sequence). Trimming left V 0 bases short and J 1 base short, with 6 bases between. The receptor comes from a woman aged 55-69 years who had recovered from COVID-19. The V call is TRBV6-6, the J call TRBJ1-2; D ambiguous. The specimen was peripheral blood. The CDR3: CASSYSTVNYGYTF. The DNA for the CDR3 is TGTGCCAGCAGTTACTCCACGGTTAACTATGGCTACACCTTC.